Listed here is a single TCR beta chain. This entry comes from a study of blood T cell repertoires in COVID-19. For the study at large: Sites in the United States, Italy and Spain provided acute and convalescent COVID-19 samples.

Original methodology: Amplification of reference gene primers provided the estimated nucleated cell counts. Method: immunoSEQ multiplex PCR; TCRdb's copy keeps in-frame clones and lacks some. V, J and clone size were drawn from that table, and D and trimming were deduced from the DNA. The profile covers some 50,000 clones, with around 87% appearing a single time and about 15% taken by the ten largest. Sequenced sample: peripheral blood. The sequence derives from a human donor in a cohort sampled during active COVID-19.

Here the CDR3 DNA reads TGTGCCAGCAGCTTAGCTAGCGGCGTCTGGGAGCAGTTCTTC. It encodes CASSLASGVWEQFF. The genes are TRBV7-9 and TRBJ2-1, with a tentative D call TRBD2 (6 bases). V lost 0 bases and J 10 bases, leaving 13 bases between the germline ends. The germline V gene has CDR1 SEHNR and CDR2 FQNEAQ (reference sequence). This CDR3 spans 14 amino acids.